The entry below gives a single T cell receptor beta chain sequence along with its context. The data stem from a study of CD8 T cells in Susac syndrome. The V gene's germline CDR1 is SGHTA and CDR2 FQGNSA. This CDR3 spans 15 amino acids. With 1 base removed from V and 4 bases from J, the gap between germline ends came to 12 bases. TCR beta sequencing covered blood CD8+ and CD4+ T cells. The multiple sclerosis controls consisted of treatment-naive patients with relapsing-remitting disease, either stable or active. TEMRA cells were FACS-enriched, with CD8+ and CD4+ T cells isolated negatively. Random hexamers were used to reverse transcribe an amount of roughly 0.5 to 1 ug RNA. Multiplex PCR with immunoSEQ amplified the TCR beta CDR3 across 54 Vbeta and 13 Jbeta. One entry per CDR3 protein results from TCRdb running MiXCR on the immunoSEQ multiplex PCR reads. Seen here are about 52,000 distinct CDR3 sequences, roughly 93% observed once, and the top ten hold about 0.51%.

Sample: CD8+ T cells from PBMCs. The chain couples TRBV7-2 to TRBJ2-3, with D possibly matching TRBD1 (6 bases). The TCR sequence derives from a human donor with multiple sclerosis. CDR3 in amino acids: CASSLVAGVADTQYF. CDR3 in DNA: TGTGCCAGCAGCTTAGTTGCAGGGGTTGCAGATACGCAGTATTTT.